This TCR beta chain stems from a study of prognosis after radiotherapy for stage I lung cancer. About the study: The enrollment of patients with stage I non-small cell lung cancer occurred between 2018 and early 2019. Regarding the study as a whole: The authors reported that TRBV and TRBJ gene usage differed between patients with and without metastases.

Template was genomic DNA; TCR beta CDR3 amplified in two multiplex PCR rounds. Used in first-round PCR were primers specific to each TRBV and TRBJ gene. TCRdb re-called the multiplex PCR reads with MiXCR, one entry per CDR3 protein. The sample records around 30,000 distinct CDR3 sequences, around a third being singletons. This clonotype was found many times. Its antigen is not identified. The V and J ends lost 4 bases and 1 base respectively, with 13 bases between them. The CDR3 consists of 15 residues. Germline CDR1 reads LNHNV; CDR2 reads YYDKDF (reference sequence). The chain recombines TRBV15 with TRBJ1-1; TRBD1 is a possible D gene (5 bases). The sequencing used PBMCs, collected before or after stereotactic body radiation therapy (not recorded which). The TCR was taken from a donor at least 50 years old with non-small cell lung cancer. The CDR3 reads CATSIDGASNTEAFF. CDR3 bases: TGTGCCACCAGCATCGATGGGGCGTCGAACACTGAAGCTTTCTTT.